This T cell receptor (beta chain) was profiled in a study of blood T cell repertoires in COVID-19. TCRdb keeps only in-frame clones here, not all; method: immunoSEQ multiplex PCR. The sample shows more than 300,000 clones, about 87% of them seen only once. The germline CDR1 and CDR2 sequences are KGHDR and SFDVKD. Deletions cut 1 base from V and 2 bases from J, with 4 bases between. CDR3 length equals 14 residues. Specimen: PBMCs or T cells enriched from blood (not recorded which). This clonotype originated in a man aged 35 to 55 in a cohort exposed to, infected with or recovered from COVID-19 (not recorded which). This chain joins TRBV24-1 and TRBJ2-2; D remains unclear. CDR3 in DNA: TGTGCCACCAGTGATTTCATCAACACCGGGGAGCTGTTTTTT. Translation: CATSDFINTGELFF.